The 20 T cell receptor beta chains given below trace back to one sample, sequenced in a study of blood T cell repertoires in COVID-19. The assay was immunoSEQ multiplex PCR, and TCRdb's table has in-frame clones only and misses some. This repertoire shows some 130,000 clones, about 70% found once; its top ten account for 1.9%. The material sequenced was peripheral blood. These receptors originate from a woman in her sixties or seventies with acute or convalescent COVID-19.

This clone was counted ten times or more. The J gene is TRBJ2-7, the V gene TRBV19; TRBD2 might be the D (6 bases). The CDR3 extends over 14 amino acids. In germline, CDR1 is LNHDA, CDR2 SQIVND (reference sequence). V was trimmed by 2 bases and J by 0 bases, leaving 8 bases between them. This chain's CDR3 is CASSIRGVSYEQYF. The CDR3 bases are TGTGCCAGTAGTATACGCGGGGTCTCCTACGAGCAGTACTTC.

CDR3 nucleotides: TGTGCCACCAGGAAAGACAGGGATTTAAGCAATCAGCCCCAGCATTTT. It codes for CATRKDRDLSNQPQHF. This rearrangement joins TRBV15 to TRBJ1-5, with 7 bases identical to TRBD1. J was trimmed by 1 base and V by 6 bases; bases with no gene match: 9. Germline CDR1 LNHNV, CDR2 YYDKDF (reference sequence). The CDR3 runs to 16 residues. Full variable domain (rest looked up from reference TRBV15 and TRBJ1-5): DAMVIQNPRYQVTQFGKPVTLSCSQTLNHNVMYWYQQKSSQAPKLLFHYYDKDFNNEADTPDNFQSRRPNTSFCFLDIRSPGLGDTAMYLCATRKDRDLSNQPQHFGDGTRLSIL.

The chain couples TRBV19 to TRBJ1-1; D may be TRBD1 (5 bases). Germline V gene sequence: CDR1 LNHDA, CDR2 SQIVND (reference sequence). CDR3 length: 14 amino acids. With 3 bases removed from V and 4 bases from J, the gap between germline ends came to 12 bases. CDR3 region: CASSIRAGSTEAFF. The CDR3 DNA reads as TGTGCCAGTAGTATCAGGGCCGGGAGCACTGAAGCTTTCTTT.

The V gene is TRBV27, the J gene TRBJ1-5; possible D gene TRBD1, 5 bases. Trimming cost V 3 bases and J 4 bases, with 16 bases left between them. There are 16 residues in the CDR3. CDR1 and CDR2 from the germline V gene are MNHEY and SMNVEV (reference sequence). CDR3 loop: CASSFLDPGRNQPQHF. The CDR3 bases are TGTGCCAGCAGTTTCCTTGACCCAGGGAGGAATCAGCCCCAGCATTTT.

The chain links TRBV3-1 (or the pseudogene TRBV3-2) to TRBJ2-7, with TRBD2 matching over 7 bases. CDR3 size: 15 residues. The germline V gene has CDR1 LGHDT and CDR2 YNNKEL (reference sequence). Trimming cost V 0 bases and J 5 bases; bases outside gene matches: 7. CDR3 sequence (DNA): TGTGCCAGCAGCCAAGACCGGGGGGTGCGGGACGAGCAGTACTTC. Its protein product is CASSQDRGVRDEQYF.

This chain links TRBV5-4 with TRBJ2-1; perhaps TRBD2 as D (6 bases). Germline CDR1 and CDR2: SGHNT and YYREEE (reference sequence). Trimming removed 4 bases from V and 3 bases from J, with 14 bases in between. The CDR3 runs to 15 residues. CDR3 nucleotide sequence: TGTGCCAGCAGCCAACCTAGCGATAGCTACAATGAGCAGTTCTTC. Protein product: CASSQPSDSYNEQFF.

This sequence joins TRBV3-1 (or the pseudogene TRBV3-2) and TRBJ2-7; tentative D call: TRBD2 (6 bases). CDR3 size: 14 residues. Germline-derived CDR1 and CDR2 are LGHDT and YNNKEL (reference sequence). V was pared by 4 bases and J by 5 bases, with 15 bases between. CDR3 residues: CASSPIMGGNEQYF. For the CDR3, the DNA is TGTGCCAGCAGCCCCATCATGGGAGGAAACGAGCAGTACTTC.

CDR3 nucleotides: TGTGCCAGCAGTCCCCTAGCGGGAGGGCCATCTTCCTACGAGCAGTACTTC. This gives the protein CASSPLAGGPSSYEQYF. The V and J genes are TRBV28 and TRBJ2-7, with TRBD2 matching 12 bases. Trimming cost V 5 bases and J 1 base; bases outside gene matches: 9. The germline gives CDR1 MDHEN, CDR2 SYDVKM. The CDR3 covers 17 residues.

The CDR3 region is CASTTSGVPGANVLTF. In DNA form, the CDR3 reads TGTGCCAGCACGACTAGCGGGGTTCCCGGGGCCAACGTCCTGACTTTC. The chain joins TRBV28 to TRBJ2-6; 11 bases match TRBD2. The CDR3 spans 16 residues. J was trimmed by 4 bases and V by 7 bases; bases with no gene match: 6. Per germline, CDR1 MDHEN and CDR2 SYDVKM.

The chain recombines TRBV10-3 with TRBJ2-1, with 7 positions matching TRBD2. Per the germline V gene, CDR1 is ENHRY and CDR2 is SYGVKD. Losses at the gene ends were 4 bases for V and 2 bases for J; bases not matched to a gene: 8. This CDR3 has 16 residues. In DNA form, the CDR3 reads TGTGCCATCAGTGGGCCCGGGACTAACGCCTACAATGAGCAGTTCTTC. It is translated as CAISGPGTNAYNEQFF.

The gene calls are TRBV29-1 and TRBJ2-1, with TRBD1 identical over 9 bases. V lost 5 bases to trimming and J lost 11 bases; unmatched junction nucleotides: 13. Germline loops: CDR1 SQVTM, CDR2 ANQGSEA. CDR3 length: 14 amino acids. The CDR3 reads CSVFRDRAQRKQFF. CDR3 sequence (DNA): TGCAGCGTTTTCCGGGACAGGGCCCAACGTAAGCAGTTCTTC.

For this clone: The same CDR3 can be traced to other DNA sequences in this sample. The V call is TRBV7-6, the J call TRBJ2-1, with 12 bases that match TRBD2. Germline V gene lookup returns CDR1 SGHVS and CDR2 FNYEAQ. Trimming removed 3 bases from V and 4 bases from J; junction bases left unmatched: 1. The CDR3 totals 15 residues. The CDR3 DNA reads as TGTGCCAGCAGCTTGACTAGCGGGGGTTACAATGAGCAGTTCTTC. Translating gives CASSLTSGGYNEQFF.

The CDR3 nucleotides are TGTGCCAGCTCACCACCTTTATCGACAGGGTTGGAGCAGCCCCAGCATTTT. Protein: CASSPPLSTGLEQPQHF. This chain connects TRBV18 to TRBJ1-5; 7 positions agree with TRBD1. Trimming at V came to 0 bases and at J to 7 bases, leaving 12 bases not matched to a gene. This CDR3 is 17 amino acids long. Germline CDR1 is KGHSH and CDR2 is LQKENI.

The gene calls are TRBV27 and TRBJ2-7, with TRBD2 identical over 12 bases. Germline V gene lookup returns CDR1 MNHEY and CDR2 SMNVEV (reference sequence). J was trimmed by 6 bases and V by 6 bases; bases with no gene match: 15. CDR3 length equals 17 residues. The CDR3, as DNA: TGTGCCAGCAGCTTCTTCGCGATTGGACTAGCGGGATTCGAGCAGTACTTC. This encodes CASSFFAIGLAGFEQYF.

The chain couples TRBV28 to TRBJ2-1; TRBD2 agrees at 7 bases. V dropped 8 bases and J dropped 3; count of bases not matched to a gene: 22. This CDR3 has 19 amino acids. The germline V gene encodes CDR1 MDHEN and CDR2 SYDVKM. CDR3 DNA sequence: TGTGCCAGCGGCCCCTTTGGCGGGAGAGGCTCGAGTTTCTACAATGAGCAGTTCTTC. Encoded protein: CASGPFGGRGSSFYNEQFF.

This rearrangement joins TRBV3-1 (or the pseudogene TRBV3-2) to TRBJ2-1; D perhaps matches TRBD2 (5 bases). The V end was cut by 4 bases, the J end by 7 bases, with 17 bases between. CDR1 is LGHDT and CDR2 is YNNKEL in the germline V gene (reference sequence). The CDR3 extends over 15 amino acids. In DNA, the CDR3 is TGTGCCAGCAGCCCGCGGCTAGCTAGTCTAAATGAGCAGTTCTTC. This gives the protein CASSPRLASLNEQFF.

This chain uses TRBV28 with TRBJ2-5; D possibly corresponds to TRBD2 (6 bases). The V and J ends lost 3 bases and 1 base respectively, with 15 bases between them. The CDR3 covers 16 residues. Germline-derived CDR1 and CDR2 are MDHEN and SYDVKM. The CDR3: CASSFPDWGGQETQYF. CDR3 sequence (DNA): TGTGCCAGCAGTTTCCCAGATTGGGGAGGCCAAGAGACCCAGTACTTC.

This clone has a handful of counts. This chain connects TRBV2 to TRBJ2-2; the match to TRBD2 covers 8 bases. The CDR3 length is 16 residues. The V and J ends lost 6 bases and 2 bases, in that order; junction bases with no gene match: 8. The V gene's germline CDR1 is SNHLY and CDR2 FYNNEI. CDR3 DNA: TGTGCCAGCAGCCCCGGAGCGGGGGACAACACCGGGGAGCTGTTTTTT. Protein product: CASSPGAGDNTGELFF.

The J gene is TRBJ2-1, the V gene TRBV18, with 7 bases identical to TRBD2. This CDR3 is built from 17 residues. The germline CDR1 and CDR2 sequences are KGHSH and LQKENI. The trim removed 3 bases at V and 0 bases at J, leaving 8 bases unmatched. CDR3 nucleotides: TGTGCCAGCTCACCCCGTTGGGGCGGGGGCTCCTACAATGAGCAGTTCTTC. This translates into CASSPRWGGGSYNEQFF.

V gene TRBV28 combines with J gene TRBJ2-7; 9 nucleotides match TRBD1. Per germline, CDR1 MDHEN and CDR2 SYDVKM. The trim removed 8 bases at V and 5 bases at J, leaving 4 bases unmatched. The CDR3 runs 12 residues. Here the CDR3 reads CASVGQGHEQYF. CDR3 bases: TGTGCCAGCGTGGGACAGGGCCACGAGCAGTACTTC.